This T cell receptor beta chain was identified during a study of tumor-infiltrating lymphocytes in primary liver carcinoma. The overall study: Samples returned roughly 3.65 to 8 million productive TCRbeta reads each. Read depth did not differ significantly between tissue types.

Making TCR beta cDNA involved approximately 520 ng total RNA and a constant-region primer. Three-round nested multiplex PCR performed with slightly modified ARM-PCR produced the TCR beta libraries. TRBV1-TRBV30 forward primers paired with a C-beta reverse primer were used in the first two PCR rounds, which ran approximately 10 cycles each. TCRdb used MiXCR to reprocess the multiplex PCR reads, holding one entry per CDR3 protein. The sample has 180,000 or so distinct CDR3 sequences, 50% to 75% seen once. The table lists this clonotype with a count of one. Its target is unknown. Germline DNA was also extracted, and blood RNA was taken from unsorted whole blood. V was trimmed by 10 bases and J by 5 bases, leaving 17 bases between them. This CDR3 has 13 residues. Germline V gene lookup returns CDR1 MDHEN and CDR2 SYDVKM. Study-wide results and caveats: Lower overlap was observed for tumor-adjacent and tumor-blood pairs relative to tumor region pairs.

This sequence was found in a man between 40 and 49 years old with primary liver carcinoma and hepatitis B virus infection. Sequencing input: peripheral blood. The chain has TRBV28 and TRBJ2-5; D might be TRBD2 (5 bases). The CDR3 protein is CATQEGRGETQYF. CDR3 in DNA: TGTGCCACCCAAGAAGGGCGAGGGGAGACCCAGTACTTC.